This TCR beta chain comes out of a study of blood T cell repertoires in COVID-19. Study at large: Samples representing acute and convalescent COVID-19 were sourced from the United States, Italy and Spain.

Assay: immunoSEQ multiplex PCR; the TCRdb copy retains only in-frame clones and omits some. The table includes approximately 330,000 clones, 85% to 90% detected once. Germline V CDR1 and CDR2: MDHEN, SYDVKM. V was cut by 6 bases and J by 7 bases, with 10 bases left in between. The length of the CDR3 is 11 residues. This receptor was obtained from a woman between 40 and 55 years old with COVID-19, enrolled during active disease. The chain combines TRBV28 with TRBJ2-7, with D maybe TRBD2 (5 bases). The material sequenced was peripheral blood. The CDR3 bases are TGTGCCAGCAGGACTATAGGGGAGCAGTACTTC. Protein sequence: CASRTIGEQYF. Supplemented by reference TRBV28 and TRBJ2-7, the full variable domain reads DVKVTQSSRYLVKRTGEKVFLECVQDMDHENMFWYRQDPGLGLRLIYFSYDVKMKEKGDIPEGYSVSREKKERFSLILESASTNQTSMYLCASRTIGEQYFGPGTRLTVT.